This passage covers 27 T cell receptor beta chains from one sample sequenced in a study of cytomegalovirus exposure and HLA in healthy donors. PCR was performed using 60 Vbeta and 13 Jbeta primers. The assay was immunoSEQ multiplex PCR, and TCRdb's table has in-frame clones only and misses some. Here the sample spans under 200,000 clones, around 78% being singletons. Material: PBMCs. These receptor sequences come from a woman between 25 and 40 years old in good health and CMV-seropositive.

The rearrangement joins TRBV4-1 to TRBJ2-2, with D possibly TRBD2 on 6 matching bases. Trimming left V 8 bases short and J 6 bases short, with 22 bases between. Germline assignment: CDR1 MGHRA and CDR2 YSYEKL. The CDR3 contains 16 residues. CDR3 coding DNA: TGCGCCAGCCGAGAGGGGTCCGGGAGTGGGGCCGGGGAGCTGTTTTTT. Encoded protein: CASREGSGSGAGELFF.

This clone was seen only a few times. The chain uses TRBV2 and TRBJ2-3, with 14 bases matching TRBD2. From germline, CDR1 is SNHLY and CDR2 FYNNEI. This CDR3 spans 18 amino acids. The V gene end was trimmed by 4 bases and the J gene end by 2 bases; junction bases not matched to a gene: 8. The CDR3 region has the DNA TGTGCCAGCAGTGGCCCTTGGACTAGCGGGGGGTCCACAGATACGCAGTATTTT. This codes for CASSGPWTSGGSTDTQYF.

This clone was picked up a small number of times. The chain is built from TRBV7-9 and TRBJ2-4; TRBD2 might be the D (6 bases). CDR3 length: 14 amino acids. Trimming stripped 1 base from V and 12 bases from J, with 16 bases between. The germline V gene encodes CDR1 SEHNR and CDR2 FQNEAQ (reference sequence). CDR3 loop: CASSLEGGNSAQYF. DNA for the CDR3: TGTGCCAGCAGCTTAGAAGGAGGGAACTCTGCTCAGTACTTC.

J is TRBJ2-5 and V is TRBV27, with D possibly matching TRBD1 (5 bases). V was shortened by 1 base and J by 11 bases, with 29 bases between the two germline ends. This CDR3 is built from 18 residues. Germline assignment: CDR1 MNHEY and CDR2 SMNVEV (reference sequence). The CDR3 region has the DNA TGTGCCAGCAGTTTATTAGGCCCCAGCAGGGAAGAGAAGGAGAAGCAGTACTTC. Residues: CASSLLGPSREEKEKQYF.

The chain combines TRBV27 with TRBJ2-3; D is uncertain. This CDR3 is built from 12 residues. The ends were cut back, 4 bases at V and 2 bases at J, with 4 bases in the middle. CDR1 is MNHEY, CDR2 SMNVEV, per germline (reference sequence). The CDR3 DNA reads as TGTGCCAGCAGTTCTTTCACAGATACGCAGTATTTT. Protein sequence: CASSSFTDTQYF.

The V and J genes are TRBV28 and TRBJ2-5, with a weak D call TRBD2 (5 bases). This CDR3 is 17 amino acids long. V gave up 5 bases and J gave up 3 bases, with 22 bases separating them. Germline V gives CDR1 MDHEN, CDR2 SYDVKM. DNA for the CDR3: TGTGCCAGCAGTCCTGGTATTGAGGCGGGCACTAAAGAGACCCAGTACTTC. Translated: CASSPGIEAGTKETQYF.

The chain employs TRBV2 and TRBJ2-5; 7 bases agree with TRBD2. Germline V gene sequence: CDR1 SNHLY, CDR2 FYNNEI. This CDR3 contains 14 residues. V was clipped by 4 bases and J by 3 bases; unmatched bases: 5. The CDR3 DNA reads TGTGCCAGCAGTGGGGGAGGGGTTAAAGAGACCCAGTACTTC. Protein: CASSGGGVKETQYF.

This sequence joins TRBV6-1 and TRBJ2-7, with D maybe TRBD1 (6 bases). The ends were cut back, 2 bases at V and 1 base at J, with 9 bases in the middle. This CDR3 region has 14 residues. Germline CDR1 is MNHNS and CDR2 is SASEGT. The CDR3 DNA is TGTGCCAGCAGTGAAACAGGGCTATCCTACGAGCAGTACTTC. This encodes CASSETGLSYEQYF.

This clone came up a few times. The CDR3 sequence is CASSLDDKTYEQYF. CDR3 nucleotide sequence: TGTGCCAGCAGCTTAGACGACAAGACCTACGAGCAGTACTTC. The V and J genes are TRBV7-6 and TRBJ2-7; D gene uncertain. Between the trimmed V and J ends, which lost 1 base and 2 bases, there was a span of 9 bases. The CDR3 contains 14 residues. Germline V CDR1 and CDR2: SGHVS, FNYEAQ.

In its sample, this clone was seen a few times. The chain employs TRBV5-1 and TRBJ1-1, with unresolved D. The CDR3 has 12 residues. Per germline, CDR1 SGHRS and CDR2 YFSETQ. Trimming pared 1 base from V and 10 bases from J, leaving 11 bases between. This chain's CDR3 is CASSLPTGGAFF. The CDR3 DNA sequence: TGCGCCAGCAGCTTGCCCACGGGAGGAGCTTTCTTT.

The chain uses TRBV7-3 and TRBJ2-3, with 9 bases that match TRBD1. The CDR3 length is 15 residues. The junction had 7 bases not matched to a gene; V was cut back by 8 bases and J by 1 base. Germline CDR1 and CDR2: SGHTA and FQGTGA. CDR3 sequence reads: CASAHRGQRTDTQYF. In DNA, the CDR3 is TGTGCCAGCGCCCACAGGGGGCAGCGCACAGATACGCAGTATTTT.

This sequence joins TRBV7-8 and TRBJ2-1, with D tentatively TRBD2 (6 bases). In germline, CDR1 is SGHVS, CDR2 FQNEAQ. The ends were cut back, 6 bases at V and 15 bases at J, with 21 bases in the middle. There are 13 residues in the CDR3. In DNA, the CDR3 is TGTGCCAGCAGACTGACGCCCGGGACTTCCTCGTTCTTC. It is translated as CASRLTPGTSSFF. The complete variable domain, with remaining parts taken from reference TRBV7-8 and TRBJ2-1, reads GAGVSQSPRYKVAKRGQDVALRCDPISGHVSLFWYQQALGQGPEFLTYFQNEAQLDKSGLPSDRFFAERPEGSVSTLKIQRTQQEDSAVYLCASRLTPGTSSFFGPGTRLTVL.

In this sample, this clone turned up a few times. The V gene is TRBV5-1, the J gene TRBJ2-1; 13 positions match TRBD2. The germline V gene encodes CDR1 SGHRS and CDR2 YFSETQ. The CDR3 has 15 residues. V trimming: 4 bases; J trimming: 7 bases; junction bases outside the gene matches: 5. The CDR3 spells CASSGLAGEGNEQFF. The CDR3 coding sequence is TGCGCCAGCAGCGGACTAGCGGGAGAGGGGAATGAGCAGTTCTTC.

CDR3 sequence: CASSLEGRAYEQYF. Written as DNA, the CDR3 is TGTGCCAGCAGCTTAGAGGGCAGGGCCTACGAGCAGTACTTC. V is TRBV13 and J is TRBJ2-7; TRBD1 is a possible D gene (5 bases). V was trimmed by 1 base and J by 2 bases, leaving 9 bases between them. Per germline, CDR1 PRHDT and CDR2 FYEKMQ (reference sequence). The CDR3 covers 14 residues.

The genes are TRBV18 and TRBJ2-7, with 9 nucleotides matching TRBD2. This CDR3 contains 15 residues. Germline V gene lookup returns CDR1 KGHSH and CDR2 LQKENI. Germline trimming cut 5 bases from V and 3 bases from J; bases unmatched to any gene: 8. CDR3 coding DNA: TGTGCCAGCTCATCGATTGGGACTAGCAGCTACGAGCAGTACTTC. It encodes CASSSIGTSSYEQYF.

This clone was picked up one time. A read error may account for a junction end that differs from germline. The CDR3 DNA sequence: TGTGCCAGCAGGGAAGAGACAGGGGACACTGAAGCTTTCTTT. This codes for CASREETGDTEAFF. V gene TRBV2 combines with J gene TRBJ1-1; 8 bases match TRBD1. Germline V gives CDR1 SNHLY, CDR2 FYNNEI. This CDR3 has 14 residues.

The chain joins TRBV30 to TRBJ2-7; TRBD1 matches 8 bases. The CDR3 consists of 13 residues. The V and J ends lost 5 bases and 2 bases, in that order; junction bases with no gene match: 5. Germline assignment: CDR1 GTSNPN and CDR2 SVGIG (reference sequence). The CDR3 coding sequence is TGTGCCTGGGGTGGACAGGGCACCTACGAGCAGTACTTC. Its protein product is CAWGGQGTYEQYF. The variable domain in full, with the rest retrieved from reference TRBV30 and TRBJ2-7, is SQTIHQWPATLVQPVGSPLSLECTVEGTSNPNLYWYRQAAGRGLQLLFYSVGIGQISSEVPQNLSASRPQDRQFILSSKKLLLSDSGFYLCAWGGQGTYEQYFGPGTRLTVT.

This clone has just one count. The chain couples TRBV5-1 to TRBJ2-7; 7 nucleotides line up with TRBD2. With 3 bases clipped from V and 4 bases from J, the junction kept 10 bases outside the gene matches. The CDR3 loop spans 15 amino acids. CDR1 is SGHRS and CDR2 is YFSETQ in the germline V gene. The CDR3 sequence: CASSYRVGGGYEQYF. The CDR3 DNA sequence: TGCGCCAGCAGCTACCGGGTAGGCGGGGGTTACGAGCAGTACTTC.

This chain links TRBV5-1 with TRBJ2-3, with 8 bases that match TRBD1. Germline CDR1 and CDR2: SGHRS and YFSETQ. The CDR3 has 13 residues. J lost 14 bases, V lost 4 bases, and 12 bases had no gene match. The CDR3 DNA is TGCGCCAGCAGCCGGGACCAGGGGGCCTTCGCGTATTTT. Residues: CASSRDQGAFAYF.

The rearrangement uses TRBV27 and TRBJ2-3; 8 nucleotides align to TRBD2. V shed 1 base, J shed 0 bases, and the junction held 6 bases outside the gene matches. This CDR3 spans 17 amino acids. Per germline, CDR1 MNHEY and CDR2 SMNVEV (reference sequence). The CDR3 loop reads CASSLLPSGPSTDTQYF. The DNA of the CDR3 is TGTGCCAGCAGTTTATTGCCTAGCGGGCCGAGCACAGATACGCAGTATTTT.

In its sample, this clone was seen a few times. This chain uses TRBV4-1 with TRBJ1-2, with TRBD1 matching 9 bases. Trimming at V came to 3 bases and at J to 8 bases, leaving 10 bases not matched to a gene. This CDR3 has 15 amino acids. Per the germline V gene, CDR1 is MGHRA and CDR2 is YSYEKL. The CDR3 DNA reads TGCGCCAGCAGCCATCCTATGGGACAGGGTGGAGGCTACACCTTC. This encodes CASSHPMGQGGGYTF.

The chain employs TRBV28 and TRBJ2-7; the D gene is possibly TRBD2 (5 bases). There are 16 residues in the CDR3. V gave up 5 bases and J gave up 3 bases, with 20 bases separating them. CDR1 MDHEN and CDR2 SYDVKM come from the germline V gene. The CDR3: CASSPTSGNLIYEQYF. CDR3 sequence (DNA): TGTGCCAGCAGTCCTACCTCGGGGAACCTAATCTACGAGCAGTACTTC.

The chain recombines TRBV18 with TRBJ2-7; 9 bases align to TRBD2. Per the germline V gene, CDR1 is KGHSH and CDR2 is LQKENI. CDR3 length equals 16 residues. J was trimmed by 6 bases and V by 3 bases; bases with no gene match: 12. For the CDR3, the DNA is TGTGCCAGCTCACCTCGGCACCTGACTAGCGGTCTCGAGCAGTACTTC. It codes for CASSPRHLTSGLEQYF. The full variable domain, in which reference TRBV18 and TRBJ2-7 provide the parts outside the CDR3, is NAGVMQNPRHLVRRRGQEARLRCSPMKGHSHVYWYRQLPEEGLKFMVYLQKENIIDESGMPKERFSAEFPKEGPSILRIQQVVRGDSAAYFCASSPRHLTSGLEQYFGPGTRLTVT.

This clone has a handful of counts. The chain uses TRBV9 and TRBJ2-3, with TRBD1 identical over 8 bases. The germline V gene encodes CDR1 SGDLS and CDR2 YYNGEE. Trimming at V came to 2 bases and at J to 2 bases, leaving 10 bases not matched to a gene. CDR3 length equals 17 residues. Here the CDR3 DNA reads TGTGCCAGCAGCGTTCGAGGGACAGGCAGCGACACAGATACGCAGTATTTT. Its translation: CASSVRGTGSDTDTQYF. Filled out from reference TRBV9 and TRBJ2-3, the complete variable domain reads DSGVTQTPKHLITATGQRVTLRCSPRSGDLSVYWYQQSLDQGLQFLIQYYNGEERAKGNILERFSAQQFPDLHSELNLSSLELGDSALYFCASSVRGTGSDTDTQYFGPGTRLTVL.

The CDR3 loop is CASSLPLSGGSKNIQYF. The CDR3 nucleotides are TGTGCCAGCAGTTTACCCCTTAGCGGGGGGAGCAAAAACATTCAGTACTTC. The V call is TRBV28, the J call TRBJ2-4, with TRBD2 matching 10 bases. In germline, CDR1 is MDHEN, CDR2 SYDVKM. V lost 2 bases, J lost 3 bases, and 7 bases stayed unmatched. The CDR3 is 17 amino acids. Filled out from reference TRBV28 and TRBJ2-4, the complete variable domain reads DVKVTQSSRYLVKRTGEKVFLECVQDMDHENMFWYRQDPGLGLRLIYFSYDVKMKEKGDIPEGYSVSREKKERFSLILESASTNQTSMYLCASSLPLSGGSKNIQYFGAGTRLSVL.

The rearrangement links TRBV28 to TRBJ1-1; TRBD1 might be the D (5 bases). The length of the CDR3 is 16 residues. The V gene's germline CDR1 is MDHEN and CDR2 SYDVKM. Trimming shortened V by 3 bases and J by 1 base, and 15 bases separated the two germline ends. The CDR3 nucleotides read TGTGCCAGCAGTTTCGGGGGATTGGGACCGAACACTGAAGCTTTCTTT. This gives the protein CASSFGGLGPNTEAFF.

This sequence joins TRBV5-1 and TRBJ2-7; D may be TRBD1 (6 bases). V shed 5 bases and J shed 5 bases, with 17 bases lying between them. This CDR3 has 14 amino acids. Germline lookup yields CDR1 SGHRS and CDR2 YFSETQ. The CDR3 DNA follows: TGCGCCAGCAGATCGACCGGGACATACAACGAGCAGTACTTC. Protein sequence: CASRSTGTYNEQYF.